This T cell receptor (beta chain) was captured in a study of CD4 T cells in relation to SARS-CoV-2 and coronaviruses. Study as a whole: No peptide or an HIV-1 Nef peptide pool served as negative control.

The protocol was immunoSEQ multiplex PCR, while the TCRdb copy is restricted to in-frame clones and leaves out a portion. The sample shows 30,000 or so clones, over 65% of them seen only once. With 0 bases removed from V and 0 bases from J, the gap between germline ends came to 9 bases. This CDR3 region has 15 residues. The germline V gene encodes CDR1 SGHRS and CDR2 YFSETQ. Before the COVID-19 pandemic, during about 2011-2019, CD4+ T cells were taken from unexposed donors. The cells were cultured for around ten days before CD4+ T cells were isolated. Testing used SARS-CoV-2 S/N and four cold-coronavirus spikes on unexposed-donor CD4+ T cells, cells permitting. To note about this clone: No antigen is known for it.

The sample taken for sequencing was CD4+ T cells from PBMCs, cultured in vitro. The V and J genes are TRBV5-1 and TRBJ2-5; D gene uncertain. This TCR was recovered from a human donor in good health. The CDR3 reads CASSLAASDQETQYF. The CDR3 DNA reads as TGCGCCAGCAGCTTGGCCGCATCCGACCAAGAGACCCAGTACTTC.